This TCR beta chain was retrieved from a study of cytomegalovirus exposure and HLA in healthy donors. Study background: Assignment to the Caucasian-associated ancestry cluster applied to less than 85% of the roughly 410 genotyped donors. Notes on the study in general: Researchers had no immune exposure information except CMV serostatus available. Researchers catalogued over 150 TCR beta chains as cytomegalovirus-associated. Most TCR sequences showed up rarely, but some public TCRs showed up in many donors.

PCR was performed using 60 Vbeta and 13 Jbeta primers. TCRdb's table, derived via immunoSEQ multiplex PCR, lists solely in-frame clones and lacks some. The table has around 65,000 clones, 55% to 75% seen once; the top ten hold 15% to 20%. Germline CDR1 and CDR2: SGDLS and YYNGEE. J gave up 6 bases and V 6 bases, and 3 bases lay outside the gene matches. CDR3 length equals 12 residues. To note about this clone: Its antigen is unidentified.

The chain carries TRBV9 and TRBJ1-2; 9 nucleotides align to TRBD1. The source material was PBMCs. The TCR originated in a man aged 35-49 years in good health and CMV-seropositive. CDR3 sequence (DNA): TGTGCCAGCACCAGGACAGGGGATGGCTACACCTTC. Translated: CASTRTGDGYTF.